This T cell receptor (beta chain) was captured by sequencing in a study of cytomegalovirus exposure and HLA in healthy donors. The CDR3 has 16 amino acids. The V end was cut by 0 bases, the J end by 9 bases, with 16 bases between. Germline loops: CDR1 SGDLS, CDR2 YYNGEE. With 60 Vbeta and 13 Jbeta primers, the PCR was carried out. The repertoire was sequenced with immunoSEQ multiplex PCR; TCRdb's copy has only in-frame clones and lacks some. The sample includes around 99,000 clones, roughly four fifths of them seen just once. The sample comprised PBMCs. The TCR originated in a man younger than 35 in good health and CMV-seronegative. The rearrangement joins TRBV9 to TRBJ1-6; D gene uncertain. DNA of the CDR3: TGTGCCAGCAGCGTAGTCCCCGACGGGTTTGGTTCACCCCTCCACTTT. Translation: CASSVVPDGFGSPLHF.